This record covers a single T cell receptor (beta chain). Original handling: Counts of nucleated cells, estimated from reference gene primer amplification, were obtained. This table comes from immunoSEQ multiplex PCR, and its TCRdb copy is limited to in-frame clones, with some not included. V, J and clone size were drawn from that table, and D and trimming were deduced from the DNA. Here the sample spans about 64,000 clones, just over 85% being singletons. These data belong to a study of blood T cell repertoires in COVID-19. Overall study: Researchers got acute and convalescent COVID-19 samples from the United States, Italy and Spain. Nucleic acid was either cDNA or gDNA, and it came from T cells, B-cell-depleted T cells, or PBMCs.

The CDR3 length is 15 residues. CDR1 and CDR2 (germline): SGHNT, YYREEE (reference sequence). V shed 4 bases, J shed 0 bases, and the junction held 4 bases outside the gene matches. The chain employs TRBV5-4 and TRBJ1-1; 9 bases map to TRBD1. Material: peripheral blood. The receptor was isolated from a man in his forties or fifties with active COVID-19. CDR3 coding DNA: TGTGCCAGCAGCGACAGGGGGGACGTGAACACTGAAGCTTTCTTT. Protein sequence: CASSDRGDVNTEAFF. Together with reference TRBV5-4 and TRBJ1-1, the CDR3 gives the full variable domain: ETGVTQSPTHLIKTRGQQVTLRCSSQSGHNTVSWYQQALGQGPQFIFQYYREEENGRGNFPPRFSGLQFPNYSSELNVNALELDDSALYLCASSDRGDVNTEAFFGQGTRLTVV.